The rows below give T cell receptor beta chains drawn from one sample of a study of CDR3 diversity in severe acne. MiXCR, run by TCRdb on the PCR reads, gives a single entry per CDR3 protein. The sample holds 85,000 to 120,000 distinct CDR3 sequences, roughly 51% seen once. The source material was blood. These receptors all stem from a male donor with acne. The CDR3 runs from the conserved cysteine through the conserved F or W. The D gene is left open where the match is weak. Rows give clone size only sometimes, using once, few, many, or a class for an expanded clone.

abundance: many; v_gene: TRBV20-1; d_gene: TRBD1; j_gene: TRBJ1-6; CDR3aa: CSANGQGGSPLHF; CDR3nt: TGCAGTGCTAACGGACAGGGGGGGTCACCCCTCCACTTT
abundance: -; v_gene: TRBV10-3; d_gene: TRBD1; j_gene: TRBJ2-7; CDR3aa: CAISTGQGTYEQYF; CDR3nt: TGTGCCATCAGCACCGGACAGGGTACCTACGAGCAGTACTTC
abundance: many; v_gene: TRBV7-9; d_gene: -; j_gene: TRBJ1-2; CDR3aa: CASSLGGGNTGYTF; CDR3nt: TGTGCCAGCAGCTTAGGCGGGGGGAATACGGGCTACACCTTC
abundance: few; v_gene: TRBV27; d_gene: -; j_gene: TRBJ1-1; CDR3aa: CASSSQRYTEAFF; CDR3nt: TGTGCCAGCAGTTCGCAACGTTACACTGAAGCTTTCTTT
abundance: -; v_gene: TRBV3-1; d_gene: -; j_gene: TRBJ2-5; CDR3aa: CASSPTSQETQYF; CDR3nt: TGTGCCAGCTCACCAACCTCCCAAGAGACCCAGTACTTC
abundance: -; v_gene: TRBV5-1; d_gene: -; j_gene: TRBJ2-5; CDR3aa: CASSDRGQGTQYF; CDR3nt: TGTGCCAGCAGTGATCGCGGGCAAGGGACCCAGTACTTC
abundance: many; v_gene: TRBV15; d_gene: TRBD1; j_gene: TRBJ2-7; CDR3aa: CATSRESPGQGWYEQYF; CDR3nt: TGTGCCACCAGCAGAGAAAGTCCGGGACAGGGTTGGTACGAGCAGTACTTC
abundance: many; v_gene: TRBV10-2; d_gene: -; j_gene: TRBJ1-1; CDR3aa: CASSEIGDTEAFF; CDR3nt: TGCGCCAGCAGTGAGATAGGGGACACTGAAGCTTTCTTT
abundance: -; v_gene: TRBV10-3; d_gene: -; j_gene: TRBJ2-5; CDR3aa: CAIGGGETQYF; CDR3nt: TGTGCCATCGGGGGTGGGGAGACCCAGTACTTC
abundance: once; v_gene: TRBV10-2; d_gene: TRBD1; j_gene: TRBJ2-7; CDR3aa: CASIPGQIYEQYF; CDR3nt: TGCGCCAGTATTCCGGGACAGATCTACGAGCAGTACTTC
abundance: -; v_gene: TRBV11-2; d_gene: -; j_gene: TRBJ2-1; CDR3aa: CASSFYPGAPPNEQFF; CDR3nt: TGTGCCAGCAGCTTTTATCCGGGGGCGCCTCCCAATGAGCAGTTCTTC